Each of the 8 T cell receptor beta chains below was sequenced from the same sample in a study of T cells in tuberculosis. Assay used: immunoSEQ multiplex PCR; TCRdb lists only in-frame clones, some missing. Of tens of thousands of clones in the sample, 80% to 90% are singletons; the top ten hold around 15%. Sequences were obtained from PBMCs. Every receptor here comes from a donor under 30 with latent tuberculosis or without tuberculosis infection.

The CDR3 protein is CASSHRLAGPNTDTQYF. The CDR3 DNA follows: TGCGCCAGCAGCCACAGACTAGCGGGGCCTAACACAGATACGCAGTATTTT. V is TRBV4-1 and J is TRBJ2-3; TRBD2 agrees at 11 bases. Looked up from germline, CDR1 is MGHRA and CDR2 is YSYEKL. The V gene end was trimmed by 3 bases and the J gene end by 2 bases; junction bases not matched to a gene: 7. The CDR3 is made up of 17 amino acids.

The rearrangement uses TRBV12-5 and TRBJ1-1; no definite D call. This CDR3 comprises 15 residues. The V and J ends lost 4 bases and 4 bases respectively, with 16 bases between them. Germline values: CDR1 LGHNT, CDR2 FRNRAP. This CDR3 is CASGSHITGGTEAFF. CDR3 nucleotides: TGTGCTAGTGGTTCACACATCACGGGTGGCACTGAAGCTTTCTTT.

The V call is TRBV2, the J call TRBJ2-5, with 11 positions matching TRBD1. Germline CDR1 SNHLY, CDR2 FYNNEI. CDR3 length: 13 amino acids. V trimming: 6 bases; J trimming: 5 bases; junction bases outside the gene matches: 2. CDR3 residues: CASSRDRGETQYF. The CDR3 bases are TGTGCCAGCAGCCGGGACAGGGGGGAGACCCAGTACTTC.

The V call is TRBV2, the J call TRBJ2-2; TRBD1 might be the D (6 bases). Germline values: CDR1 SNHLY, CDR2 FYNNEI. The CDR3 has 17 amino acids. The V gene lost 7 bases and the J gene lost 4 bases, with 22 bases spanning the gap. Written as DNA, the CDR3 is TGTGCCAGCACCGTCAAACTCTCAGGGGTGAGCACCGGGGAGCTGTTTTTT. This codes for CASTVKLSGVSTGELFF.

This clone was observed a handful of times. This sequence joins TRBV2 and TRBJ1-1; 9 bases align to TRBD1. Germline values: CDR1 SNHLY, CDR2 FYNNEI. The junction had 5 bases not matched to a gene; V was cut back by 6 bases and J by 3 bases. This CDR3 spans 14 amino acids. CDR3 nucleotides: TGTGCCAGCAGACCGGGACAGGGCTACACTGAAGCTTTCTTT. Its protein product is CASRPGQGYTEAFF.

The rearrangement links TRBV5-6 to TRBJ1-5; 9 bases are shared with TRBD1. The germline gives CDR1 SGHDT, CDR2 YYEEEE. This CDR3 is 13 amino acids long. J gave up 6 bases and V 4 bases, and 2 bases lay outside the gene matches. CDR3 coding DNA: TGTGCCAGCAGCCCGGACAGGGGTCAGCCCCAGCATTTT. Translation: CASSPDRGQPQHF.

As for this clone: The junction and the germline gene differ at one end; a read error may be behind it. V gene TRBV4-1 combines with J gene TRBJ1-1; 7 nucleotides line up with TRBD1. CDR3 length equals 13 residues. The germline V gene has CDR1 MGHRA and CDR2 YSYEKL. CDR3 sequence: CASSQTRDEPGGF. The CDR3 nucleotides are TGCGCCAGCAGCCAGACCCGGGACGAACCAGGGGGATTT.

This clone was observed once. As DNA, the CDR3 is TGTGCCAGCAGTTACTCCCAACAGGGCACCGGGGAGACCCAGTACTTC. Translation gives CASSYSQQGTGETQYF. V usage is TRBV6-5 and J usage is TRBJ2-5; TRBD1 is a possible D gene (6 bases). V was cut by 0 bases and J by 5 bases, with 16 bases left in between. Germline values: CDR1 MNHEY, CDR2 SVGAGI. The CDR3 runs to 16 residues.